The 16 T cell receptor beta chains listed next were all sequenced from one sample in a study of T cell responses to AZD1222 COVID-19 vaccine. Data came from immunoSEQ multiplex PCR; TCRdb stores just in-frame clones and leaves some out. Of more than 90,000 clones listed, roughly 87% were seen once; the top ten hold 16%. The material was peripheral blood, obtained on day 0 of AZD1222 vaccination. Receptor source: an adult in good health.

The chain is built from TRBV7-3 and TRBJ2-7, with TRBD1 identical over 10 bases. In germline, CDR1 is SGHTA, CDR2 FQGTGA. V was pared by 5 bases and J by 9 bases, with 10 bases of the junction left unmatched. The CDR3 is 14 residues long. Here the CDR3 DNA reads TGTGCCAGCAGCACTTCCGGGACAGGGGATACGCAGTACTTC. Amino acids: CASSTSGTGDTQYF.

The CDR3 nucleotides read TGTGCCAGCAGTGGGAGAGAAAGGAACACCGGGGAGCTGTTTTTT. The encoded protein is CASSGRERNTGELFF. The rearrangement links TRBV2 to TRBJ2-2; D gene uncertain. In germline, CDR1 is SNHLY, CDR2 FYNNEI. The V gene lost 4 bases and the J gene lost 1 base, with 10 bases spanning the gap. The CDR3 is 15 residues long.

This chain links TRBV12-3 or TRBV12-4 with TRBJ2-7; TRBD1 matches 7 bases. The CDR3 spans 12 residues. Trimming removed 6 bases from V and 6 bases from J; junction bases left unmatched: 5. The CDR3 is CASSQNRGEQYF. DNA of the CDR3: TGTGCCAGCAGCCAAAACAGGGGCGAGCAGTACTTC.

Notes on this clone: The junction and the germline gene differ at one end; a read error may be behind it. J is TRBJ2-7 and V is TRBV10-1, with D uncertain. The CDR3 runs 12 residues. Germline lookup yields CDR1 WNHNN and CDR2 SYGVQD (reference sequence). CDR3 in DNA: TGCGCCAGCAGTGAGTCGACCCAGAGTAGGATCTTC. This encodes CASSESTQSRIF.

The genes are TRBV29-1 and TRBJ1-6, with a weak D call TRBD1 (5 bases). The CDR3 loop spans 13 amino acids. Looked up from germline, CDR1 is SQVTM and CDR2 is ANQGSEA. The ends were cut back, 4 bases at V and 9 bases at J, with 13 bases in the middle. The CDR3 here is CSVGLDKGSPLHF. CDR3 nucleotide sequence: TGCAGCGTTGGCCTGGACAAAGGTTCACCCCTCCACTTT.

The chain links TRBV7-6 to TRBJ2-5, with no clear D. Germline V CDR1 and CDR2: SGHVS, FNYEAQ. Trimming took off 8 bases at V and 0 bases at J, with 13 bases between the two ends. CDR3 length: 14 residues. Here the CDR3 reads CASGPRVNQETQYF. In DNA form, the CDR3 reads TGTGCCAGCGGCCCTCGGGTCAACCAAGAGACCCAGTACTTC.

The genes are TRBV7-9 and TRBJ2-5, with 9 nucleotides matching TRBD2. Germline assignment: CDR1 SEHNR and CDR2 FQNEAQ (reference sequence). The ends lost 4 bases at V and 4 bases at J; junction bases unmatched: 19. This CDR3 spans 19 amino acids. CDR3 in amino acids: CASSSAGVTGGRALETQYF. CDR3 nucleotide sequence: TGTGCCAGCAGCTCAGCCGGGGTAACTGGCGGGAGGGCCTTAGAGACCCAGTACTTC.

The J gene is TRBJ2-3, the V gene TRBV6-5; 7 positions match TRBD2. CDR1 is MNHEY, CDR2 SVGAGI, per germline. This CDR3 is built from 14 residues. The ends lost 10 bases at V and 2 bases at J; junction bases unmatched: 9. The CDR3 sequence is CATSLGGNTDTQYF. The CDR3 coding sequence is TGTGCCACCAGCCTGGGGGGGAACACAGATACGCAGTATTTT.

CDR3 sequence: CASSPGTGSYEQYF. The CDR3 coding sequence is TGTGCCAGCTCCCCGGGGACAGGGTCCTACGAGCAGTACTTC. The chain uses TRBV28 and TRBJ2-7; 9 positions match TRBD1. Looked up from germline, CDR1 is MDHEN and CDR2 is SYDVKM. V was clipped by 8 bases and J by 1 base; unmatched bases: 6. This CDR3 is 14 amino acids long.

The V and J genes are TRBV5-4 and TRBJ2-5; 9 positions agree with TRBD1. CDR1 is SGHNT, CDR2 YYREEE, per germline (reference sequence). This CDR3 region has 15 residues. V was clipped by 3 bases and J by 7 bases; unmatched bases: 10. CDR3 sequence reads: CASSSRQGERGTQYF. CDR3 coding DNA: TGTGCCAGCAGCTCTAGACAGGGGGAAAGGGGGACCCAGTACTTC. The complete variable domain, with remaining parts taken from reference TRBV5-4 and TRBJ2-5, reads ETGVTQSPTHLIKTRGQQVTLRCSSQSGHNTVSWYQQALGQGPQFIFQYYREEENGRGNFPPRFSGLQFPNYSSELNVNALELDDSALYLCASSSRQGERGTQYFGPGTRLLVL.

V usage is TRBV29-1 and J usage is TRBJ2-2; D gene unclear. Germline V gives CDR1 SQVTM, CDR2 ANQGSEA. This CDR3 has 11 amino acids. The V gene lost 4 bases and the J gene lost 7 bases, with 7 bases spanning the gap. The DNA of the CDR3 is TGCAGCGTTGGCTCTGGCGGGGAGCTGTTTTTT. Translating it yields CSVGSGGELFF.

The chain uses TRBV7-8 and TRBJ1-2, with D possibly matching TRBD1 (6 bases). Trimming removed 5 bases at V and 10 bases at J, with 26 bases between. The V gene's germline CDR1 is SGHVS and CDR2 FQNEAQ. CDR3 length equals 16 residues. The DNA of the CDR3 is TGTGCCAGCAGCCTATGCGACAGGAGTACTATATGCGACTACACCTTC. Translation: CASSLCDRSTICDYTF.

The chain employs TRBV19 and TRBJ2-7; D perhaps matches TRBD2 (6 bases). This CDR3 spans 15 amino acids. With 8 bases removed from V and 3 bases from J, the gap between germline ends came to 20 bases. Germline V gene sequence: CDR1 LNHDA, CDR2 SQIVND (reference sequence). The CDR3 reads CASSALGGSLYEQYF. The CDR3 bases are TGTGCCAGTTCCGCTCTCGGGGGATCCCTCTACGAGCAGTACTTC.

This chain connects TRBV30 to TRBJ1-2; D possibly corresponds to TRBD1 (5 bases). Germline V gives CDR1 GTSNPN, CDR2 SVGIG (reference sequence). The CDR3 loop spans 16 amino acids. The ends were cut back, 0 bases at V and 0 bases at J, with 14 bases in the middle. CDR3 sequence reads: CAWSVEGVPANYGYTF. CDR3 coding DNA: TGTGCCTGGAGTGTAGAAGGGGTCCCCGCTAACTATGGCTACACCTTC.

CDR3 region: CASSHRNSPLHF. The CDR3, as DNA: TGTGCCAGCAGCCACCGTAATTCACCCCTCCACTTT. The V and J genes are TRBV12-3 or TRBV12-4 and TRBJ1-6; D gene uncertain. The CDR3 has 12 amino acids. Trimming took off 6 bases at V and 6 bases at J, with 6 bases between the two ends.

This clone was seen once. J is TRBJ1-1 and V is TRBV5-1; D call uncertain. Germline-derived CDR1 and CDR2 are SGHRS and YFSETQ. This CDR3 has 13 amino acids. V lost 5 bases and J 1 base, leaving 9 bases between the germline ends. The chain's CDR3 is CASRSQSNTEAFF. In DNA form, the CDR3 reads TGCGCCAGCAGGTCGCAGTCGAACACTGAAGCTTTCTTT.